The next 9 T cell receptor beta chains were all read from a single sample in a study of blood T cell repertoires in COVID-19. The assay was immunoSEQ multiplex PCR, and TCRdb's table has in-frame clones only and misses some. The sample lists over 35,000 clones; roughly 93% were seen once. Sequencing was done on a sample of peripheral blood. The receptors were sampled from a man aged 45-65 years with active COVID-19.

The V call is TRBV11-2, the J call TRBJ2-3; 7 bases map to TRBD2. CDR1 and CDR2 (germline): SGHAT, FQNNGV. CDR3 length equals 15 residues. V trimming: 5 bases; J trimming: 2 bases; junction bases outside the gene matches: 7. The CDR3 sequence: CASSPGLGVTDTQYF. The CDR3 region has the DNA TGTGCCAGCAGCCCTGGACTAGGGGTCACAGATACGCAGTATTTT.

The rearrangement joins TRBV5-1 to TRBJ1-5; D unresolved. CDR1 is SGHRS, CDR2 YFSETQ, per germline. V was trimmed by 0 bases and J by 2 bases, leaving 6 bases between them. This CDR3 region has 14 residues. The CDR3 DNA follows: TGCGCCAGCAGCTTGGGACTGGGCAATCAGCCCCAGCATTTT. Amino acid sequence: CASSLGLGNQPQHF.

This clone was seen a few times. This rearrangement joins TRBV9 to TRBJ2-1; TRBD1 is a possible D gene (6 bases). Trimming stripped 3 bases from V and 10 bases from J, with 11 bases between. The CDR3 has 12 amino acids. Germline V lookup: CDR1 SGDLS, CDR2 YYNGEE. The CDR3 is CASSAAGTEQFF. For the CDR3, the DNA is TGTGCCAGCAGCGCGGCCGGGACAGAGCAGTTCTTC.

This chain uses TRBV27 with TRBJ2-7, with unresolved D. With 5 bases removed from V and 0 bases from J, the gap between germline ends came to 14 bases. The CDR3 is 15 amino acids. Germline V gene data show CDR1 as MNHEY and CDR2 as SMNVEV (reference sequence). CDR3 loop: CASSDTKETSYEQYF. In DNA form, the CDR3 reads TGTGCCAGCAGTGACACAAAGGAAACCTCCTACGAGCAGTACTTC.

The gene calls are TRBV14 and TRBJ2-6; D gene ambiguous. There are 19 residues in the CDR3. The V gene's germline CDR1 is SGHDN and CDR2 FVKESK. Trimming left V 4 bases short and J 0 bases short, with 19 bases between. CDR3 sequence: CASSLTVADASSGANVLTF. The CDR3 DNA follows: TGTGCCAGCAGCCTCACGGTAGCTGACGCAAGCTCTGGGGCCAACGTCCTGACTTTC.

The rearrangement joins TRBV19 to TRBJ1-5, with no clear D. The germline CDR1 and CDR2 sequences are LNHDA and SQIVND (reference sequence). Trimming pared 6 bases from V and 3 bases from J, leaving 18 bases between. There are 16 residues in the CDR3. In nucleotides, the CDR3 is TGTGCCAGTAGCCCCACGGGGAGGGTCGACAATCAGCCCCAGCATTTT. Translation gives CASSPTGRVDNQPQHF.

The chain is built from TRBV28 and TRBJ1-2, with 9 bases fitting TRBD1. The germline CDR1 and CDR2 sequences are MDHEN and SYDVKM. Losses at the gene ends were 5 bases for V and 4 bases for J; bases not matched to a gene: 14. This CDR3 is built from 17 residues. CDR3 region: CASSPGQGPLIIYGYTF. The CDR3 DNA is TGTGCCAGCAGTCCGGGACAGGGACCCTTAATAATCTATGGCTACACCTTC.

Points on this clone: At one end the junction does not follow the germline gene, possibly because of a read error. The chain combines TRBV15 with TRBJ2-7, with TRBD1 matching over 8 bases. There are 14 residues in the CDR3. CDR1 is LNHNV, CDR2 YYDKDF, per germline (reference sequence). In DNA form, the CDR3 reads TGTGCCACCAGCGGAGACAGGGGAAACTACGAGCAGTACTTC. This translates into CATSGDRGNYEQYF. The full variable domain, its missing parts supplied by reference TRBV15 and TRBJ2-7, is DAMVIQNPRYQVTQFGKPVTLSCSQTLNHNVMYWYQQKSSQAPKLLFHYYDKDFNNEADTPDNFQSRRPNTSFCFLDIRSPGLGDTAMYLCATSGDRGNYEQYFGPGTRLTVT.

This chain connects TRBV5-5 to TRBJ2-7; the D gene is possibly TRBD1 (5 bases). Germline-derived CDR1 and CDR2 are SGHKS and YYEKEE (reference sequence). V lost 4 bases to trimming and J lost 4 bases, with 9 bases between them. The CDR3 is 12 amino acids. The CDR3 reads CASSPDSYEQYF. CDR3 bases: TGTGCCAGCAGCCCCGACAGTTACGAGCAGTACTTC. The variable domain in full, completed from reference TRBV5-5 and TRBJ2-7, reads DAGVTQSPTHLIKTRGQQVTLRCSPISGHKSVSWYQQVLGQGPQFIFQYYEKEERGRGNFPDRFSARQFPNYSSELNVNALLLGDSALYLCASSPDSYEQYFGPGTRLTVT.